This TCR beta chain emerged from a study of CD8 T cells in ankylosing spondylitis. Study results and limitations: Earlier studies detected some motif variants in reactive arthritis synovial fluid and blood. Apparently characteristic of ankylosing spondylitis blood was a TCR beta motif (eight highly homologous variants). Clones tied to disease were said to be significantly enriched in matched ankylosing spondylitis synovial fluid. A CD8+ phenotype characterized the disease-linked clones, which were relatively rare in peripheral blood.

At least ten counts were recorded for this clonotype. Antigen specificity is unknown. By quantitative 5'-RACE with molecular barcodes, the TCR beta libraries were made. MiXCR, run by TCRdb on the 5' RACE reads, gives a single entry per CDR3 protein. Seen here are 220,000 or so distinct CDR3 sequences, around 17% observed once, and the top ten hold more than 40%. Trimming took 4 bases from V and 0 from J; bases not matched to a gene: 2. This CDR3 has 14 amino acids. Germline CDR1 is SQVTM and CDR2 is ANQGSEA. Specimen: blood, either unsorted or a sorted T cell fraction (not recorded which). The V gene is TRBV29-1, the J gene TRBJ2-1; 8 bases align to TRBD2. This TCR derives from a male donor with ankylosing spondylitis. The CDR3 is CSVVLAGSYNEQFF. The CDR3 DNA sequence: TGCAGCGTTGTTCTAGCGGGCTCCTACAATGAGCAGTTCTTC.